This T cell receptor beta chain derives from a study of human T cells and chemical hapten exposure. Study information: Largely, small differences in pooled library volume made per-sample TCR yields vary. Overall study findings and caveats: With DPC sensitization, TCRs exceeding 1 in 1000 frequency showed no change.

Regarding this clonotype: Its antigen is undetermined.

Looked up from germline, CDR1 is LNHNV and CDR2 is YYDKDF (reference sequence). This CDR3 has 15 residues. The V and J ends lost 3 bases and 0 bases respectively, with 12 bases between them. Regarding time point: healthy volunteer bleed at 2 weeks. The study extracted total RNA from unfractionated whole blood. In the library, unique molecular identifiers were attached to individual cDNA molecules. In TCRdb, the RACE reads were re-called with MiXCR into one record per CDR3 protein. Of roughly 130,000 distinct CDR3 sequences in the sample, roughly 9% were seen once. Material: whole blood. The chain couples TRBV15 to TRBJ2-7; D remains ambiguous. This receptor was identified in a male donor in good health. Some clones in this sample may be carry-over from other donors' samples. Here the CDR3 DNA reads TGTGCCACCAGCAGTCTGGACGCTAGCTCCTACGAGCAGTACTTC. Protein product: CATSSLDASSYEQYF.